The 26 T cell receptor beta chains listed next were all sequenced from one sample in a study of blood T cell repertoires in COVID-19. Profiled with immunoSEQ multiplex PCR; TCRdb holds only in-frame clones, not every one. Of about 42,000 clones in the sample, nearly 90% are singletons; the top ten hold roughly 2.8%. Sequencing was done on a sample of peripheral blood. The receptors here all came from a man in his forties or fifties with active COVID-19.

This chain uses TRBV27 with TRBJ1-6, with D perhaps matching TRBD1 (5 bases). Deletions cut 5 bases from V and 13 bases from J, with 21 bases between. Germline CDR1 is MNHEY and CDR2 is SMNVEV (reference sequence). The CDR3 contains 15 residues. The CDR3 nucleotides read TGTGCCAGCAGTCTCGAACAGACCAATTCAGGGCCCCTCCACTTT. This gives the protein CASSLEQTNSGPLHF.

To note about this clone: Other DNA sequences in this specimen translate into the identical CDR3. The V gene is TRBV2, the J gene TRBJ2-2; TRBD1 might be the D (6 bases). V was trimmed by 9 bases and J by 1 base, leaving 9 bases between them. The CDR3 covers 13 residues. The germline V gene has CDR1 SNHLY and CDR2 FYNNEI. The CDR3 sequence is CASETGNTGELFF. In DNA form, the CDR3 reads TGTGCCAGTGAGACAGGGAACACCGGGGAGCTGTTTTTT.

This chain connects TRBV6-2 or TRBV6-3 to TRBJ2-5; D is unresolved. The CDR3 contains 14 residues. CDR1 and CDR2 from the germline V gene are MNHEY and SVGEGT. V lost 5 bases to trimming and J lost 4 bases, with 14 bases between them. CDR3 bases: TGTGCCAGCAGTACCCTCGACATGGGAGAGACCCAGTACTTC. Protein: CASSTLDMGETQYF.

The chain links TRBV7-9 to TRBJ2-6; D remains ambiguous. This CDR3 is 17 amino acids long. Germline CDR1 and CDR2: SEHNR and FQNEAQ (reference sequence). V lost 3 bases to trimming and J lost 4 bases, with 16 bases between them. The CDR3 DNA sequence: TGTGCCAGCAGCTTGGTTGACATGCGCAACGGGGCCAACGTCCTGACTTTC. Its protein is CASSLVDMRNGANVLTF.

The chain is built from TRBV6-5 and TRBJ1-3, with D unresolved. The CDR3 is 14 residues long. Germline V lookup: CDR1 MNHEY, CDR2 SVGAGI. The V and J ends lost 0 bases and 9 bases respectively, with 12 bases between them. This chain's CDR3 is CASSYSKSTGTIYF. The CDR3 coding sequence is TGTGCCAGCAGTTACTCCAAGTCTACGGGCACCATATATTTT.

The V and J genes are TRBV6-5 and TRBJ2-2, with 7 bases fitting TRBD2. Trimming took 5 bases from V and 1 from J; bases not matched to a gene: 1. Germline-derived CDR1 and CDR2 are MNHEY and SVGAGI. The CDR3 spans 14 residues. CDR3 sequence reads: CASSKRGNTGELFF. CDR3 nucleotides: TGTGCCAGCAGTAAGCGGGGGAACACCGGGGAGCTGTTTTTT.

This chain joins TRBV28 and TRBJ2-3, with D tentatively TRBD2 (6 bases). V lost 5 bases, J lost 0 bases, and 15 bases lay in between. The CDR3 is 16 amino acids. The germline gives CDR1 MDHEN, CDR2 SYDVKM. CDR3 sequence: CASSPYGGDSTDTQYF. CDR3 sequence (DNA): TGTGCCAGCAGTCCCTATGGCGGGGATAGCACAGATACGCAGTATTTT.

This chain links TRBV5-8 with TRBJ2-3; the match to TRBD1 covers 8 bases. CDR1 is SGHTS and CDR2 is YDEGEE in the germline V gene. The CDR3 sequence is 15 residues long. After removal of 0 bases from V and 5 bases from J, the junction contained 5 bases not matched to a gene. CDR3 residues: CASSLARGRGDTQYF. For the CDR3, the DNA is TGTGCCAGCAGCTTGGCCAGGGGGCGGGGAGATACGCAGTATTTT.

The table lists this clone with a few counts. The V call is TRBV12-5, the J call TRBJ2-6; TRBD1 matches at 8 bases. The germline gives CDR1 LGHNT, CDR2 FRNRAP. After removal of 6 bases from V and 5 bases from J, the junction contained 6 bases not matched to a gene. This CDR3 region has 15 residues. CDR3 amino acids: CASGVGQGRANVLTF. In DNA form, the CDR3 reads TGTGCTAGTGGGGTAGGACAGGGTAGGGCCAACGTCCTGACTTTC.

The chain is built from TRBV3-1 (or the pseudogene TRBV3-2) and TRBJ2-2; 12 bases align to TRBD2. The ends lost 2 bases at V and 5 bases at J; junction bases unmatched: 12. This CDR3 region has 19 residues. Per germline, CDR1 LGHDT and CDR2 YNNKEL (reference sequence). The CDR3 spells CASSQPVNRLAGDTGELFF. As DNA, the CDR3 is TGTGCCAGCAGCCAACCCGTAAACCGACTAGCGGGGGATACCGGGGAGCTGTTTTTT.

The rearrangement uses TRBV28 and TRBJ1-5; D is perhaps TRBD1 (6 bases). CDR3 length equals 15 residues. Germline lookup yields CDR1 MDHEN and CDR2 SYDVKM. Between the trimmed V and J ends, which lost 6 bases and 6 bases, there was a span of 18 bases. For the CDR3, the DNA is TGTGCCAGCAGCACTCCGGGACAAAGTTTTCAGCCCCAGCATTTT. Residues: CASSTPGQSFQPQHF.

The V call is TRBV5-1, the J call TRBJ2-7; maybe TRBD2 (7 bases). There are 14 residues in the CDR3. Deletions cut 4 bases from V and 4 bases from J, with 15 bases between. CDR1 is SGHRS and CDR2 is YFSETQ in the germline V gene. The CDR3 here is CASSGIGGQYEQYF. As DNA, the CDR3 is TGCGCCAGCAGCGGGATCGGGGGGCAGTACGAGCAGTACTTC.

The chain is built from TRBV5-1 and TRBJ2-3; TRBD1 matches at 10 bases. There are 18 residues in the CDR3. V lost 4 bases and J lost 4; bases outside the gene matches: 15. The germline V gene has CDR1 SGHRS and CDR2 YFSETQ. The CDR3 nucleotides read TGCGCCAGCAGCCCTGGCCCCCTCCGACAGGGGGCCGCAGATACGCAGTATTTT. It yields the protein CASSPGPLRQGAADTQYF.

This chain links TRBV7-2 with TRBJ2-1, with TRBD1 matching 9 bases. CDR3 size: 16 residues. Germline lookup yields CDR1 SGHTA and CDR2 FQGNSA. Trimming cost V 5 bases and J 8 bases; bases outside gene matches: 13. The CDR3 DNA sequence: TGTGCCAGCAGCGCCAGATCGGGACAGGGTTTGTATGAGCAGTTCTTC. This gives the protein CASSARSGQGLYEQFF.

The CDR3 here is CASSLGPGTGELFF. CDR3 nucleotide sequence: TGTGCCAGCAGCTTAGGCCCGGGAACCGGGGAGCTGTTTTTT. The chain combines TRBV7-2 with TRBJ2-2; perhaps TRBD2 as D (5 bases). V lost 1 base, J lost 5 bases, and 8 bases lay in between. Germline CDR1 SGHTA, CDR2 FQGNSA. The CDR3 spans 14 residues.

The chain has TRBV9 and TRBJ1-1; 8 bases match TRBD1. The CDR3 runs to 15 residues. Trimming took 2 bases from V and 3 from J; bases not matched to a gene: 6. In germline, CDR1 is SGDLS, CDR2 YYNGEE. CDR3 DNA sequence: TGTGCCAGCAGCGTGAAGCCAGGGGGCTACACTGAAGCTTTCTTT. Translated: CASSVKPGGYTEAFF.

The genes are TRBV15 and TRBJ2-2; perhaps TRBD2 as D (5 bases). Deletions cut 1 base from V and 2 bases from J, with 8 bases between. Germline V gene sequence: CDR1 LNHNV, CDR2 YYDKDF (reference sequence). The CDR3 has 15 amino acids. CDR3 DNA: TGTGCCACCAGCAGAGCGAGGGATAACACCGGGGAGCTGTTTTTT. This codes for CATSRARDNTGELFF.

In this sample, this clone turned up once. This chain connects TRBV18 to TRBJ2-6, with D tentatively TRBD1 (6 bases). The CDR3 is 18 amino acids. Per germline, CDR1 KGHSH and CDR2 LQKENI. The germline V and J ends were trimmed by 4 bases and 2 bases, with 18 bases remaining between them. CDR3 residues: CASSLRTEGRTGANVLTF. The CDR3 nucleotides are TGTGCCAGCTCACTCAGGACAGAGGGTAGAACTGGGGCCAACGTCCTGACTTTC.

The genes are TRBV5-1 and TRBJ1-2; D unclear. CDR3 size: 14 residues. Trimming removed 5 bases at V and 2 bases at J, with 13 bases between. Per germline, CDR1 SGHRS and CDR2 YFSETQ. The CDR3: CASSVSGSNYGYTF. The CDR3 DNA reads TGCGCCAGCAGTGTGTCGGGGAGCAACTATGGCTACACCTTC.

This chain's CDR3 is CASSSGGQGAEETQYF. The CDR3 bases are TGTGCCAGCAGTTCAGGGGGACAGGGGGCAGAAGAGACCCAGTACTTC. V and J are TRBV28 and TRBJ2-5; 12 bases match TRBD1. CDR3 length: 16 residues. Germline V gene data show CDR1 as MDHEN and CDR2 as SYDVKM. The V segment lost 4 bases and the J segment 3 bases; nucleotides outside the gene matches: 6.

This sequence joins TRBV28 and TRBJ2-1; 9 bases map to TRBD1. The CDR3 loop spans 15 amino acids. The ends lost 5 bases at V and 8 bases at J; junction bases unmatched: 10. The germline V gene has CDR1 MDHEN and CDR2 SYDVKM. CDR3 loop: CASSTPGQGLDEQFF. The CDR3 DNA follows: TGTGCCAGCAGTACTCCGGGACAGGGTTTGGATGAGCAGTTCTTC.

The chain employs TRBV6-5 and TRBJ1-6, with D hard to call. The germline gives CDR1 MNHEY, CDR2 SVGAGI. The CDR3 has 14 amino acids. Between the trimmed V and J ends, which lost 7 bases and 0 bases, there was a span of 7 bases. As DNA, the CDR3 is TGTGCCAGCATGGTAGCCTCCTATAATTCACCCCTCCACTTT. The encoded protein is CASMVASYNSPLHF.

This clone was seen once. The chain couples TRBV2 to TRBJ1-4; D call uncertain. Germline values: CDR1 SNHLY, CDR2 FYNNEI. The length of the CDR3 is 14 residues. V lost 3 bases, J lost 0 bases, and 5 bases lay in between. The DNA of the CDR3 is TGTGCCAGCAGTGACAGATCAACTAATGAAAAACTGTTTTTT. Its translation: CASSDRSTNEKLFF.

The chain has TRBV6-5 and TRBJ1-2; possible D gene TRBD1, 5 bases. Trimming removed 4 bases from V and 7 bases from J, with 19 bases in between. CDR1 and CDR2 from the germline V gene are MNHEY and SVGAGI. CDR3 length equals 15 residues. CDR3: CASSFEGLGGSGYTF. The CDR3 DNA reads TGTGCCAGCAGTTTTGAGGGACTCGGGGGGTCTGGCTACACCTTC.

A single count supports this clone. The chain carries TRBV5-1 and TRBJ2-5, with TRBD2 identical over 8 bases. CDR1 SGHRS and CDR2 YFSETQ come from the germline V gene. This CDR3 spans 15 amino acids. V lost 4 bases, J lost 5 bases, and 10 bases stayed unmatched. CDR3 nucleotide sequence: TGCGCCAGCAGCCGTGGGACTAGTCAGGCGGAGACCCAGTACTTC. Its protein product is CASSRGTSQAETQYF.

The CDR3 is CASSPPSSGAKNIQYF. The CDR3 nucleotides read TGTGCCAGCTCACCACCGTCTAGCGGGGCCAAAAACATTCAGTACTTC. This chain uses TRBV18 with TRBJ2-4; TRBD2 matches 8 bases. The CDR3 has 16 residues. With V trimmed by 0 bases and J by 1 base, 2 bases remained unmatched. The germline V gene has CDR1 KGHSH and CDR2 LQKENI.